The clone carrying this T cell receptor (beta chain) has more than one count but fewer than ten. As yet, its antigen is unknown. The sample belongs to a study of neurological immune-mediated disorders. Libraries used 2 million unsorted PBMCs kept frozen in RNAlater. The germline gives CDR1 SGHNT, CDR2 YYREEE (reference sequence). The CDR3 is 11 amino acids. Trimming removed 2 bases at V and 6 bases at J, with 4 bases between. As for the cDNA, it was generated by 5'RACE with 10-nucleotide random UMIs. TCRdb re-called the 5' RACE reads with MiXCR, one entry per CDR3 protein. The table records tens of thousands of distinct CDR3 sequences, 3.5% to 5.5% of them present only once. Findings of the study overall: In multiple sclerosis patients, the repertoire cluster was unrelated to clinical or MRI findings. Multiple sclerosis patients had less TCR clonal expansion than even healthy controls, unlike HTLV-1-associated myelopathy.

This rearrangement joins TRBV5-4 to TRBJ2-3; no definite D call. Sequencing used PBMCs. The origin of this receptor is a woman aged 55-75 years with multiple sclerosis. Written as DNA, the CDR3 is TGTGCCAGCAGCTTCGCGGATACGCAGTATTTT. Protein sequence: CASSFADTQYF.